Detailed here is one T cell receptor (beta chain). CDR1 and CDR2 (germline): LNHDA, SQIVND (reference sequence). With 1 base clipped from V and 6 bases from J, the junction kept 2 bases outside the gene matches. CDR3 length: 14 amino acids. This sample is part of a study of blood T cell repertoires in COVID-19. The assay was immunoSEQ multiplex PCR, and TCRdb's table has in-frame clones only and misses some. The sample holds around 370,000 clones, nearly 90% seen once. The chain recombines TRBV19 with TRBJ2-2; the match to TRBD1 covers 7 bases. The sequence was collected from a man aged 18 to 29 with active or convalescent COVID-19. The sample comprised peripheral blood. CDR3 sequence: CASSIVQGSGELFF. CDR3 sequence (DNA): TGTGCCAGTAGTATAGTACAGGGGTCCGGGGAGCTGTTTTTT. Filled out from reference TRBV19 and TRBJ2-2, the complete variable domain reads DGGITQSPKYLFRKEGQNVTLSCEQNLNHDAMYWYRQDPGQGLRLIYYSQIVNDFQKGDIAEGYSVSREKKESFPLTVTSAQKNPTAFYLCASSIVQGSGELFFGEGSRLTVL.